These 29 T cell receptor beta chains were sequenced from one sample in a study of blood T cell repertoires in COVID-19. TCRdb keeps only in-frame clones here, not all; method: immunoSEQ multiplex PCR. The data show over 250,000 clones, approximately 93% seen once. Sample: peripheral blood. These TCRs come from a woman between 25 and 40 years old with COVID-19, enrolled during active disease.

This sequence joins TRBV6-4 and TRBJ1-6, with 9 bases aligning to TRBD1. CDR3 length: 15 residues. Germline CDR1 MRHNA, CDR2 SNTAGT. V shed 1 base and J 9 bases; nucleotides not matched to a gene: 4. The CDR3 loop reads CASSDFGQGSSPLHF. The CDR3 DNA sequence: TGTGCCAGCAGTGACTTTGGACAGGGGTCTTCACCCCTCCACTTT.

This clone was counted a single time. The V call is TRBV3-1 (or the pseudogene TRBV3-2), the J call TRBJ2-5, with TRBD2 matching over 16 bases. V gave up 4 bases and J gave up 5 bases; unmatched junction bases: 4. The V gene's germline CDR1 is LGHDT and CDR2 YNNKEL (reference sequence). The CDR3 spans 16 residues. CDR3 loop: CASSPGTSGRVETQYF. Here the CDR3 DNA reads TGTGCCAGCAGCCCCGGGACTAGCGGGAGGGTGGAGACCCAGTACTTC.

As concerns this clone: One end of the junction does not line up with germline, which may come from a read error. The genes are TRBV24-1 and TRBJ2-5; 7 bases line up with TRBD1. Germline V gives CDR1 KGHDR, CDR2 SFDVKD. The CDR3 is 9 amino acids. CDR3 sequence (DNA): TGTGCCACCAGCTGGACAGGTCACTTC. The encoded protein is CATSWTGHF.

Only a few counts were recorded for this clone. CDR3 coding DNA: TGTGCTGCGGGGGTCTTAATGAACACTGAAGCTTTCTTT. It is translated as CAAGVLMNTEAFF. V and J are TRBV28 and TRBJ1-1; D is possibly TRBD1 (5 bases). Germline V CDR1 and CDR2: MDHEN, SYDVKM. This CDR3 spans 13 amino acids.

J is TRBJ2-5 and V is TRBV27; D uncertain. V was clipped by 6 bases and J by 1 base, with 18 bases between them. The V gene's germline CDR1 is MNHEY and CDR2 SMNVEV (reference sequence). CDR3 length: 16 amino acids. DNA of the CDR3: TGTGCCAGCAGAGGCTCTTTTAGCACTTCCCAAGAGACCCAGTACTTC. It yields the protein CASRGSFSTSQETQYF.

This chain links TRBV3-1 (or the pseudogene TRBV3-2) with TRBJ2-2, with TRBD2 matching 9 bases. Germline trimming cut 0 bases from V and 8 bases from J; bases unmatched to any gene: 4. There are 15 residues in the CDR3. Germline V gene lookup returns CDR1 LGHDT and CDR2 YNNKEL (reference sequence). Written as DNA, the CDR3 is TGTGCCAGCAGCCAAGATCCAAGCGGGAGGGGGGAGCTGTTTTTT. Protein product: CASSQDPSGRGELFF.

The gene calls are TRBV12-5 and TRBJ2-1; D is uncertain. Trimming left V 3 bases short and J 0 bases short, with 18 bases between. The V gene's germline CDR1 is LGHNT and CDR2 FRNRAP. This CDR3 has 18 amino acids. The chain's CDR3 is CASGFVLWARSSYNEQFF. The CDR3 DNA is TGTGCTAGTGGTTTCGTACTGTGGGCCCGCAGCTCCTACAATGAGCAGTTCTTC.

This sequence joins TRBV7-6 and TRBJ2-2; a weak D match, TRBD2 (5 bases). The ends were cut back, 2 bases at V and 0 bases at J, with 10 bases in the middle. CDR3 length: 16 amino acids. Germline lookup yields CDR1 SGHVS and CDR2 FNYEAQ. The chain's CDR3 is CASSLMLAPNTGELFF. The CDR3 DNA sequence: TGTGCCAGCAGCTTAATGCTAGCCCCGAACACCGGGGAGCTGTTTTTT.

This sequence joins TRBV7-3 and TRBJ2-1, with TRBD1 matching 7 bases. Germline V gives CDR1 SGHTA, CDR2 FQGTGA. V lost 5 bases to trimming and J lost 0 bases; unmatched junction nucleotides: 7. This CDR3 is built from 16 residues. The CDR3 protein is CASSARQGSSYNEQFF. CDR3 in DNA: TGTGCCAGCAGCGCCCGACAGGGCAGCTCCTACAATGAGCAGTTCTTC.

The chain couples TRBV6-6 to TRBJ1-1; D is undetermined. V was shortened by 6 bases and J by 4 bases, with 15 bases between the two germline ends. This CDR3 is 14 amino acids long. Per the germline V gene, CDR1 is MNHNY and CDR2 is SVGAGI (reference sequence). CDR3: CASRTVLGSTEAFF. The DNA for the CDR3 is TGTGCCAGCAGGACCGTACTAGGGAGCACTGAAGCTTTCTTT.

The CDR3 spells CASSLEEGRYEQYF. CDR3 nucleotides: TGTGCCAGCAGCTTGGAGGAGGGTAGATACGAGCAGTACTTC. The chain uses TRBV5-6 and TRBJ2-7; TRBD2 might be the D (6 bases). The CDR3 contains 14 residues. Germline loops: CDR1 SGHDT, CDR2 YYEEEE. The V gene lost 0 bases and the J gene lost 4 bases, with 11 bases spanning the gap.

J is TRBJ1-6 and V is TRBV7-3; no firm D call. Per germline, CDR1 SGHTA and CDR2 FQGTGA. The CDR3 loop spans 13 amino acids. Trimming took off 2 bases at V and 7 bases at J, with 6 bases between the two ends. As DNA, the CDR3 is TGTGCCAGCAGCTTACAGGCAAATTCACCCCTCCACTTT. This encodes CASSLQANSPLHF.

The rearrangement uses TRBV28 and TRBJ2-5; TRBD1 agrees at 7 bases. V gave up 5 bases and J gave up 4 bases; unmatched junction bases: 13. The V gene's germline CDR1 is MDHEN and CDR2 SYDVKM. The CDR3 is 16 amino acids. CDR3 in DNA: TGTGCCAGCAGTCCGTTAGGGGGCAATAGTTTAGAGACCCAGTACTTC. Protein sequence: CASSPLGGNSLETQYF. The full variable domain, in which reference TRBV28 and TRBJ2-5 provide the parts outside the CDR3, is DVKVTQSSRYLVKRTGEKVFLECVQDMDHENMFWYRQDPGLGLRLIYFSYDVKMKEKGDIPEGYSVSREKKERFSLILESASTNQTSMYLCASSPLGGNSLETQYFGPGTRLLVL.

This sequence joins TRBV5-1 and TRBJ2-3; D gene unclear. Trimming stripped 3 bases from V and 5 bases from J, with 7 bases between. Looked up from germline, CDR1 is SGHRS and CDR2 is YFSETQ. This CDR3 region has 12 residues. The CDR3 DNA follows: TGCGCCAGCAGCTCCCCGTTAGATACGCAGTATTTT. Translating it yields CASSSPLDTQYF.

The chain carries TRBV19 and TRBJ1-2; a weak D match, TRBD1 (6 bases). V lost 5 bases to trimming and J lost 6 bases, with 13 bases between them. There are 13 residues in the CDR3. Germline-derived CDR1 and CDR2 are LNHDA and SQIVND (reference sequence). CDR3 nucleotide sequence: TGTGCCAGTAGTCCGGGACAATATAATGGCTACACCTTC. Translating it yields CASSPGQYNGYTF. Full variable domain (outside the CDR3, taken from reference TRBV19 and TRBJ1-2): DGGITQSPKYLFRKEGQNVTLSCEQNLNHDAMYWYRQDPGQGLRLIYYSQIVNDFQKGDIAEGYSVSREKKESFPLTVTSAQKNPTAFYLCASSPGQYNGYTFGSGTRLTVV.

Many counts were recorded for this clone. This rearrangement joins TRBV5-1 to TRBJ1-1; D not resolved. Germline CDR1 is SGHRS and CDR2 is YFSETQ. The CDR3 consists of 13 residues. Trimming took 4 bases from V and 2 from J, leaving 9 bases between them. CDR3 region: CASSLNLNTEAFF. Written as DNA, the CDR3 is TGCGCCAGCAGCCTAAACCTAAACACTGAAGCTTTCTTT.

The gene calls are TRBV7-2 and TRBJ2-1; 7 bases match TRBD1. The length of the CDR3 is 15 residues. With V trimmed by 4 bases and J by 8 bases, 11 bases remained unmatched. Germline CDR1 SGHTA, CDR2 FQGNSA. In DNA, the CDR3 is TGTGCCAGCAGCTATACAGGGGAGCGAGGATATGAGCAGTTCTTC. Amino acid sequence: CASSYTGERGYEQFF.

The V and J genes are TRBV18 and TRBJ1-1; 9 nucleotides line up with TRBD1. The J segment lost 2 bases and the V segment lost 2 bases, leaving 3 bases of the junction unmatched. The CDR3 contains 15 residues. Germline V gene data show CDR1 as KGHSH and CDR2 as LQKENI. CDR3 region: CASSPGTGTNTEAFF. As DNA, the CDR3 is TGTGCCAGCTCACCAGGGACAGGGACCAACACTGAAGCTTTCTTT.

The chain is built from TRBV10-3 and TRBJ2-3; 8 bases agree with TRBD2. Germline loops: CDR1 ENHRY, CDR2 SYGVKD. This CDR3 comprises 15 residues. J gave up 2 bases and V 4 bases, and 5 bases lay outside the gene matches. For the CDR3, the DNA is TGTGCCATCAGTGGCGGGAGGATCAACACAGATACGCAGTATTTT. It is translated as CAISGGRINTDTQYF.

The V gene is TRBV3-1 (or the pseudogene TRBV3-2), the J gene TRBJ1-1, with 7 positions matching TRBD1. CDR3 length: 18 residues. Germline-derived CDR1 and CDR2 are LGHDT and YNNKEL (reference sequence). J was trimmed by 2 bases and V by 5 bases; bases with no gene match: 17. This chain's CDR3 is CASSTLRGTASLNTEAFF. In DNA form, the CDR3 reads TGTGCCAGCAGCACCCTGCGAGGGACAGCCTCATTAAACACTGAAGCTTTCTTT.

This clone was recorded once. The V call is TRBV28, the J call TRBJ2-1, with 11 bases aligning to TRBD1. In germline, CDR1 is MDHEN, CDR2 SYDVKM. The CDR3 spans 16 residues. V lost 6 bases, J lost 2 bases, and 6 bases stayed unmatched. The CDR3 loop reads CASSRDRGATYNEQFF. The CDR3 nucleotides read TGTGCCAGCAGCCGGGACAGGGGGGCCACCTACAATGAGCAGTTCTTC. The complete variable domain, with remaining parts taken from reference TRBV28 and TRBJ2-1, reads DVKVTQSSRYLVKRTGEKVFLECVQDMDHENMFWYRQDPGLGLRLIYFSYDVKMKEKGDIPEGYSVSREKKERFSLILESASTNQTSMYLCASSRDRGATYNEQFFGPGTRLTVL.

CDR3 sequence (DNA): TGCGCCAGCAGCTTGGTCGGTGACGAGCAGTACTTC. Protein sequence: CASSLVGDEQYF. The chain employs TRBV5-1 and TRBJ2-7; D is undetermined. CDR1 SGHRS and CDR2 YFSETQ come from the germline V gene. The CDR3 totals 12 residues. The ends were cut back, 0 bases at V and 5 bases at J, with 6 bases in the middle.

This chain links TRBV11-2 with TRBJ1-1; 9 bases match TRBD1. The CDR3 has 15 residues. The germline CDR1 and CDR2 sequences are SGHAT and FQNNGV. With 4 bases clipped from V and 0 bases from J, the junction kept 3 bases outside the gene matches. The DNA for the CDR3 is TGTGCCAGCAGCTGGACAGGGGCAATGAACACTGAAGCTTTCTTT. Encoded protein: CASSWTGAMNTEAFF.

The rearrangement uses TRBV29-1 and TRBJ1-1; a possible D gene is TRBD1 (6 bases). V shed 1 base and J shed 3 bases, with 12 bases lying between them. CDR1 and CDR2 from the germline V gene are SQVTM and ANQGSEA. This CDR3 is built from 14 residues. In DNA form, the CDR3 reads TGCAGCGTTGAAGTGGGGGGGGCGTACACTGAAGCTTTCTTT. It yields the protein CSVEVGGAYTEAFF.

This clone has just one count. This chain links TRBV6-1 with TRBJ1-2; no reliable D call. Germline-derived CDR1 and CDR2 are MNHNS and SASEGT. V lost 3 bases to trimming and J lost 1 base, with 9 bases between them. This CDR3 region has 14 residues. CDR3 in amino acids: CASSDHLYNYGYTF. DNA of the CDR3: TGTGCCAGCAGTGACCATCTATATAACTATGGCTACACCTTC.

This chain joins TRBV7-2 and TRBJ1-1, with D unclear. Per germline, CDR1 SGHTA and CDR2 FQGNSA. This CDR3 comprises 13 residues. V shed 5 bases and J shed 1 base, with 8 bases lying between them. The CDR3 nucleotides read TGTGCCAGCAGCCCTTATAAGAACACTGAAGCTTTCTTT. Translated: CASSPYKNTEAFF.

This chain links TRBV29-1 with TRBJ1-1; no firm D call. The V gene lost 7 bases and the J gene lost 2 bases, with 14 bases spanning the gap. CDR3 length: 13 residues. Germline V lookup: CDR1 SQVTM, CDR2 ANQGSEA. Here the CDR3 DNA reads TGCAGCGCTGCCCTCGGGAGAAACACTGAAGCTTTCTTT. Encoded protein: CSAALGRNTEAFF.

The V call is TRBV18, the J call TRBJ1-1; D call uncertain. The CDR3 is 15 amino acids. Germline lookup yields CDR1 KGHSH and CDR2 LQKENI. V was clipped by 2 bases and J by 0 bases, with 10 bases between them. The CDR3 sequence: CASSPSDNLNTEAFF. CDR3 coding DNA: TGTGCCAGCTCACCATCAGACAACCTGAACACTGAAGCTTTCTTT.

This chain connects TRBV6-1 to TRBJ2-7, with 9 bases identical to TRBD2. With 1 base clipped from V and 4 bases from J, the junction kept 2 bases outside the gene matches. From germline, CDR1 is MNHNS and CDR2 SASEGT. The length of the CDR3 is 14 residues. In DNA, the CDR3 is TGTGCCAGCAGTGAAGTGGGACTAGCTTACGAGCAGTACTTC. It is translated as CASSEVGLAYEQYF.